This T cell receptor (beta chain) was recorded in a study of blood T cell repertoires in COVID-19. The V gene lost 0 bases and the J gene lost 7 bases, with 9 bases spanning the gap. This CDR3 has 13 amino acids. Germline loops: CDR1 LGHDT, CDR2 YNNKEL (reference sequence). Those enrolled, adults aged roughly 18 to 89 years, came from under 25 US areas. Participants reported their clinical history, and cohort assignment relied on those reports. In the study's own analysis: Estimates of nucleated cell counts were drawn from the amplification of reference gene primers. Generated by immunoSEQ multiplex PCR, the TCRdb table keeps only in-frame clones and is missing some. V and J calls and clone size are given by that table; D and trimming were obtained from the DNA. Of roughly 230,000 clones listed, 70% to 90% were seen once; the top ten hold about 6.2%.

Sequencing was done on a sample of PBMCs or T cells enriched from blood (not recorded which). This TCR derives from a woman aged 50 to 60 who had been exposed to COVID-19. The chain carries TRBV3-1 (or the pseudogene TRBV3-2) and TRBJ2-5, with unresolved D. The CDR3 sequence: CASSQDDSLTQYF. Written as DNA, the CDR3 is TGTGCCAGCAGCCAAGATGACTCCTTGACCCAGTACTTC.